This T cell receptor beta chain emerged from a study of CD8 T cells in ankylosing spondylitis. Notes on the study in general: Ankylosing spondylitis blood appeared to be characterized by a TCR beta motif of eight or nine highly homologous variants.

5'-RACE, quantitative and with molecular barcodes, yielded the TCR beta libraries. Each CDR3 protein is one row after TCRdb ran MiXCR on the 5' RACE reads. Among approximately 110,000 distinct CDR3 sequences listed, about 24% were seen once. Remarks on this clonotype: Its antigen is not known.

This CDR3 is 14 amino acids long. Germline values: CDR1 LGHDT, CDR2 YNNKEL (reference sequence). V was trimmed by 4 bases and J by 3 bases, leaving 13 bases between them. This clonotype was sampled from a male donor with ankylosing spondylitis. The sequenced material came from synovial fluid, either unsorted or a sorted T cell fraction (not recorded which). V and J are TRBV3-1 and TRBJ2-7; no reliable D call. In DNA, the CDR3 is TGTGCCAGCAGCCCCCCGGTGAAGAGCTACGAGCAGTACTTC. As protein: CASSPPVKSYEQYF.